The 4 T cell receptor beta chains below come from one sample, sequenced in a study of human T cells and chemical hapten exposure. The sample's time point: patch test 2, 6 weeks after DPC sensitization. As for treatment: therapeutic diphenylcyclopropenone sensitization with weekly scalp DPC. Each CDR3 protein gets one entry after TCRdb re-called the RACE reads with MiXCR. The sample contains around 100,000 distinct CDR3 sequences, around 10% of which appear only once. The material sequenced was whole blood, taken in connection with sensitization to the hapten diphenylcyclopropenone (DPC). The receptors originated from a woman aged 40 to 49 with alopecia areata. Some clones in this sample may be carry-over from other donors' samples.

This clonotype has a handful of counts. V and J are TRBV7-9 and TRBJ2-7; 8 positions match TRBD1. Germline V lookup: CDR1 SEHNR, CDR2 FQNEAQ (reference sequence). V trimming: 2 bases; J trimming: 0 bases; junction bases outside the gene matches: 6. The CDR3 spans 16 residues. The CDR3 loop is CASSLIGQGNSYEQYF. In nucleotides, the CDR3 is TGTGCCAGCAGCTTAATCGGACAGGGCAACTCCTACGAGCAGTACTTC.

This clonotype was seen repeatedly, ten times or more. The chain joins TRBV6-2 or TRBV6-3 to TRBJ1-1; D remains unclear. The CDR3 sequence is 13 residues long. Per the germline V gene, CDR1 is MNHEY and CDR2 is SVGEGT. V lost 2 bases and J lost 5, with 9 bases in between. The DNA for the CDR3 is TGTGCCAGCAGTTACGGTGGGTGGACTGAAGCTTTCTTT. Its protein product is CASSYGGWTEAFF.

This clonotype was recorded many times. V is TRBV7-6 and J is TRBJ2-6; D unresolved. Trimming removed 1 base from V and 0 bases from J, with 7 bases in between. The CDR3 loop spans 16 amino acids. Germline CDR1 and CDR2: SGHVS and FNYEAQ. In nucleotides, the CDR3 is TGTGCCAGCAGCTTAGGAAGTGCCTCTGGGGCCAACGTCCTGACTTTC. Translated, it gives CASSLGSASGANVLTF. Full variable domain (missing parts from reference TRBV7-6 and TRBJ2-6): GAGVSQSPRYKVTKRGQDVALRCDPISGHVSLYWYRQALGQGPEFLTYFNYEAQQDKSGLPNDRFSAERPEGSISTLTIQRTEQRDSAMYRCASSLGSASGANVLTFGAGSRLTVL.

The chain uses TRBV19 and TRBJ2-3; a weak D match, TRBD2 (6 bases). Germline V gene data show CDR1 as LNHDA and CDR2 as SQIVND (reference sequence). V was cut by 6 bases and J by 6 bases, with 19 bases left in between. The CDR3 has 15 residues. The CDR3 spells CASRTHRGLRDTQYF. The CDR3 bases are TGTGCCAGTAGGACCCACCGGGGGTTGCGGGATACGCAGTATTTT.